The 17 T cell receptor beta chains below were found in one sample sequenced in a study of T cell changes during pregnancy in multiple sclerosis. The method was immunoSEQ multiplex PCR; TCRdb's version includes in-frame clones alone and lacks a portion of them. The table lists under 70,000 clones, about nine tenths of them singletons. Sequenced material: peripheral blood, taken after pregnancy. These receptor sequences come from a female donor in good health, enrolled as a control in a pregnancy study.

The gene calls are TRBV5-4 and TRBJ2-2, with 9 bases matching TRBD1. Germline CDR1 is SGHNT and CDR2 is YYREEE (reference sequence). V shed 4 bases, J shed 4 bases, and the junction held 5 bases outside the gene matches. The CDR3 contains 15 residues. The CDR3 loop reads CASSPGQGLTGELFF. The CDR3 DNA reads TGTGCCAGCAGCCCTGGACAGGGGCTCACCGGGGAGCTGTTTTTT.

This sequence joins TRBV7-6 and TRBJ2-3, with 8 bases lining up with TRBD1. Germline V gives CDR1 SGHVS, CDR2 FNYEAQ. J gave up 3 bases and V 4 bases, and 9 bases lay outside the gene matches. This CDR3 is built from 16 residues. CDR3 sequence (DNA): TGTGCCAGCAGCTATGGGACCGACAGGGGTACAGATACGCAGTATTTT. Translating it yields CASSYGTDRGTDTQYF.

The rearrangement uses TRBV7-3 and TRBJ2-3; 8 bases fit TRBD2. The germline V gene encodes CDR1 SGHTA and CDR2 FQGTGA. The CDR3 has 15 residues. The J segment lost 2 bases and the V segment lost 4 bases, leaving 5 bases of the junction unmatched. The CDR3 spells CASSSAGGNTDTQYF. The DNA of the CDR3 is TGTGCCAGCAGCTCGGCGGGGGGAAACACAGATACGCAGTATTTT.

This clone was recorded a few times. At one boundary the junction diverges from the germline segment, which might be a read error. The chain recombines TRBV18 with TRBJ2-5; D possibly corresponds to TRBD2 (6 bases). This CDR3 is built from 13 residues. The germline V gene encodes CDR1 KGHSH and CDR2 LQKENI. The CDR3 here is CASSRDSQETQYF. DNA of the CDR3: TGTGCCAGTTCACGGGACTCACAAGAGACCCAGTACTTC. The entire variable domain, with the rest obtained from reference TRBV18 and TRBJ2-5, is as follows: NAGVMQNPRHLVRRRGQEARLRCSPMKGHSHVYWYRQLPEEGLKFMVYLQKENIIDESGMPKERFSAEFPKEGPSILRIQQVVRGDSAAYFCASSRDSQETQYFGPGTRLLVL.

The chain links TRBV25-1 to TRBJ1-1; 7 bases are shared with TRBD1. The CDR3 totals 15 residues. In germline, CDR1 is MGHDK, CDR2 SYGVNS. Germline trimming cut 0 bases from V and 5 bases from J; bases unmatched to any gene: 6. The DNA of the CDR3 is TGTGCCAGCAGTGAATATGAGGGGGCAGGGACTGAAGCTTTCTTT. This translates into CASSEYEGAGTEAFF.

The chain couples TRBV10-3 to TRBJ1-6, with a tentative D call TRBD1 (5 bases). CDR1 is ENHRY, CDR2 SYGVKD, per germline. The germline V and J ends were trimmed by 10 bases and 0 bases, with 16 bases remaining between them. The CDR3 covers 16 residues. CDR3 residues: CATGTRDSSYNSPLHF. Written as DNA, the CDR3 is TGTGCCACGGGGACGCGGGATTCCTCCTATAATTCACCCCTCCACTTT.

Here the CDR3 DNA reads TGTGCCAGCTCACCAAGTCTGGGGGGTTGGAACACTGAAGCTTTCTTT. This codes for CASSPSLGGWNTEAFF. The chain couples TRBV18 to TRBJ1-1; D is perhaps TRBD1 (5 bases). V was pared by 2 bases and J by 1 base, with 14 bases between. The germline V gene encodes CDR1 KGHSH and CDR2 LQKENI. The CDR3 has 16 amino acids.

This clone came up once. The rearrangement uses TRBV11-3 and TRBJ1-3; D is ambiguous. The V end lost 5 bases, the J end lost 1 base, and 6 bases lay between the germline ends. The germline V gene has CDR1 SGHNT and CDR2 YENEEA. The length of the CDR3 is 13 residues. In DNA, the CDR3 is TGTGCCAGCAGCATCTCTTCTGGAAACACCATATATTTT. As protein: CASSISSGNTIYF.

The V and J genes are TRBV7-9 and TRBJ1-3; D remains ambiguous. The CDR3 is 14 residues long. The germline V gene has CDR1 SEHNR and CDR2 FQNEAQ (reference sequence). Trimming pared 1 base from V and 2 bases from J, leaving 6 bases between. In nucleotides, the CDR3 is TGTGCCAGCAGCTTAGGGGCTGCTGGAAACACCATATATTTT. Protein sequence: CASSLGAAGNTIYF.

This CDR3 reads CASSSLAGGPGNTQYF. CDR3 DNA sequence: TGTGCCAGCAGTTCACTAGCGGGGGGGCCTGGAAATACGCAGTATTTT. This sequence joins TRBV7-6 and TRBJ2-3; 13 bases align to TRBD2. V lost 6 bases and J lost 7; bases outside the gene matches: 10. The germline gives CDR1 SGHVS, CDR2 FNYEAQ. This CDR3 has 16 residues. Combining the CDR3 with reference TRBV7-6 and TRBJ2-3 gives the whole variable domain GAGVSQSPRYKVTKRGQDVALRCDPISGHVSLYWYRQALGQGPEFLTYFNYEAQQDKSGLPNDRFSAERPEGSISTLTIQRTEQRDSAMYRCASSSLAGGPGNTQYFGPGTRLTVL.

The chain is built from TRBV4-3 and TRBJ1-2, with TRBD1 identical over 8 bases. Trimming took 4 bases from V and 8 from J; bases not matched to a gene: 15. CDR3 size: 16 residues. Germline assignment: CDR1 LGHNA and CDR2 YSLEER. The CDR3 spells CASSRNLKGQGNGYTF. CDR3 sequence (DNA): TGCGCCAGCAGCCGGAACTTAAAAGGACAGGGAAACGGCTACACCTTC.

This chain uses TRBV9 with TRBJ1-4, with 9 positions matching TRBD1. CDR1 and CDR2 from the germline V gene are SGDLS and YYNGEE. V lost 4 bases to trimming and J lost 7 bases; unmatched junction nucleotides: 8. This CDR3 has 15 residues. Here the CDR3 DNA reads TGTGCCAGCAGCCCTCGACAGGGGGAGGGTGAAAAACTGTTTTTT. Translating gives CASSPRQGEGEKLFF.

The chain employs TRBV30 and TRBJ2-7, with a weak D call TRBD1 (6 bases). The CDR3 spans 12 residues. V was shortened by 4 bases and J by 2 bases, with 9 bases between the two germline ends. Germline CDR1 reads GTSNPN; CDR2 reads SVGIG (reference sequence). The CDR3: CAWMTGAYEQYF. The CDR3, as DNA: TGTGCCTGGATGACAGGAGCCTACGAGCAGTACTTC.

This chain joins TRBV7-2 and TRBJ2-1; the match to TRBD2 covers 14 bases. V lost 3 bases, J lost 10 bases, and 8 bases stayed unmatched. The CDR3 runs 16 residues. The V gene's germline CDR1 is SGHTA and CDR2 FQGNSA. CDR3 sequence: CASSLTSGGGQGEQFF. DNA for the CDR3: TGTGCCAGCAGCTTGACTAGCGGGGGGGGTCAGGGAGAGCAGTTCTTC.

The gene calls are TRBV5-4 and TRBJ2-5; 7 bases are shared with TRBD2. V was clipped by 3 bases and J by 2 bases; unmatched bases: 4. The germline V gene encodes CDR1 SGHNT and CDR2 YYREEE (reference sequence). The CDR3 has 14 amino acids. The CDR3 here is CASSSPSGQETQYF. The CDR3 bases are TGTGCCAGCAGCTCACCTAGCGGTCAAGAGACCCAGTACTTC.

The chain couples TRBV11-2 to TRBJ1-4; 8 nucleotides match TRBD1. The trim removed 5 bases at V and 4 bases at J, leaving 15 bases unmatched. The CDR3 is 18 residues long. Germline values: CDR1 SGHAT, CDR2 FQNNGV. CDR3 protein: CASSRKMGGDRFNEKLFF. The CDR3 coding sequence is TGTGCCAGCAGCCGAAAAATGGGGGGGGACAGGTTTAATGAAAAACTGTTTTTT.

The chain uses TRBV7-3 and TRBJ1-1; D not certain. Germline CDR1 SGHTA, CDR2 FQGTGA. Trimming removed 2 bases from V and 1 base from J, with 5 bases in between. The CDR3 is 13 amino acids. The CDR3 nucleotides are TGTGCCAGCAGCTTATCAGGGAACACTGAAGCTTTCTTT. Its protein product is CASSLSGNTEAFF. Combining the CDR3 with reference TRBV7-3 and TRBJ1-1 gives the whole variable domain GAGVSQTPSNKVTEKGKYVELRCDPISGHTALYWYRQSLGQGPEFLIYFQGTGAADDSGLPNDRFFAVRPEGSVSTLKIQRTERGDSAVYLCASSLSGNTEAFFGQGTRLTVV.